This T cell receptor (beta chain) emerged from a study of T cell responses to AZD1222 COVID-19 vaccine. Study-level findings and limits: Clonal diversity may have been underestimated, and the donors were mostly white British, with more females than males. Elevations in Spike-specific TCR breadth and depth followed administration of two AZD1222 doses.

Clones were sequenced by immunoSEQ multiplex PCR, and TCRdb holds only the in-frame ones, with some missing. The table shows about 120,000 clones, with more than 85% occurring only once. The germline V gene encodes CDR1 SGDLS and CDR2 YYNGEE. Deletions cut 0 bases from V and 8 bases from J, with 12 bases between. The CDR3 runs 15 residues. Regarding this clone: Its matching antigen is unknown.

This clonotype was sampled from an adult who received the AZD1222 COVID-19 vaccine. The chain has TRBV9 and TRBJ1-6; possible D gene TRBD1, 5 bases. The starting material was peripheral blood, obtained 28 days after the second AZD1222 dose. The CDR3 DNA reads TGTGCCAGCAGCGTAGTAGGAGGGGTGGATTCACCCCTCCACTTT. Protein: CASSVVGGVDSPLHF.